The sequence of this T cell receptor (beta chain) was determined in a study of STAT3 mutations in large granular lymphocyte leukemia. Turning to this clone: Its antigen remains unidentified.

Per the germline V gene, CDR1 is MDHEN and CDR2 is SYDVKM. The CDR3 contains 14 residues. Trimming pared 4 bases from V and 0 bases from J, leaving 10 bases between. General study findings and limits: At least one immunodominant TCR beta clonotype appeared in every T-cell large granular lymphocyte leukemia patient.

Sequencing was performed with immunoSEQ multiplex PCR; in TCRdb, only in-frame clones are kept and a portion is missing. The table shows 9,500 to 15,000 clones, with about 75% occurring only once. The sample comprised peripheral blood mononuclear cells. This TCR was recovered from a man aged 55-75 years with T-cell large granular lymphocyte leukemia. Some clones in this sample may be carry-over from other donors' samples. V gene TRBV28 combines with J gene TRBJ2-7; D unresolved. The DNA for the CDR3 is TGTGCCAGCAGTTCTATAAAAAGCTCCTACGAGCAGTACTTC. Protein sequence: CASSSIKSSYEQYF.